The TCR beta chain under discussion was sequenced for a study of radiotherapy plus CTLA-4 blockade in lung cancer. Study background: Among enrolled patients, less than 20% responded and approximately 33% achieved disease control.

Study conclusions and caveats: Alongside interferon-beta, early blood T cell clone dynamics were reportedly the best predictor of response. Peripheral blood showed expansion of tumor-derived TCR clones after radiotherapy and ipilimumab.

As for this clone: The antigen remains unidentified.

This table comes from immunoSEQ multiplex PCR, and its TCRdb copy is limited to in-frame clones, with some not included. The sample lists 45,000 to 55,000 clones, 75% to 90% occurring once. The ends were cut back, 4 bases at V and 1 base at J, with 6 bases in the middle. The CDR3 consists of 13 residues. Germline V lookup: CDR1 MGHDK, CDR2 SYGVNS. The receptor was derived from a human donor with non-small cell lung cancer who had stable disease on radiotherapy plus ipilimumab. This specimen consisted of peripheral blood, obtained from a patient treated with radiotherapy plus ipilimumab. The rearrangement joins TRBV25-1 to TRBJ2-3; TRBD1 is a possible D gene (5 bases). CDR3 coding DNA: TGTGCCAGCAGTGGCAGGGGCACAGATACGCAGTATTTT. Its translation: CASSGRGTDTQYF.